Listed below are T cell receptor beta chains from one sample, sequenced in a study of blood T cell repertoires in COVID-19. The assay was immunoSEQ multiplex PCR, and TCRdb's table has in-frame clones only and misses some. The sample lists approximately 100,000 clones; approximately 85% were seen once. Sequences were obtained from peripheral blood. Source of these receptors: a human donor in a cohort sampled during active COVID-19. CDR3s include the opening cysteine and the closing phenylalanine or tryptophan. D genes are given only for firm matches. Clone size is not always given. Where it is, it says once, few, many or a class for expanded clones.

>TRBD1|TRBV7-2|.|TRBJ1-6
TGTGCCAGCAGCTTACGAGGGGGCGGTGGGTATAATTCACCCCTCCACTTT
CASSLRGGGGYNSPLHF
>TRBD1|TRBV3-1/TRBV3-2|.|TRBJ1-3
TGTGCCAGCAGCCCGACAGGGCGAAACACCATATATTTT
CASSPTGRNTIYF
>TRBD1|TRBV30|.|TRBJ1-2
TGTGCCTGGTCTACAGGGGGCGCACCCACCTTC
CAWSTGGAPTF
>.|TRBV3-1/TRBV3-2|.|TRBJ2-2
TGTGCCAGCAGACCCCGGGGAAGGGGGACCGGGGAGCTGTTTTTT
CASRPRGRGTGELFF
>.|TRBV7-2|.|TRBJ2-7
TGTGCCAGCAGCTTAGCAGGTCAGGGCTACGAGCAGTACTTC
CASSLAGQGYEQYF
>.|TRBV7-8|.|TRBJ2-2
TGTGCCAGCAGCTTGCCAGGGGGGCGGGGGAACACCGGGGAGCTGTTTTTT
CASSLPGGRGNTGELFF
>.|TRBV5-6|.|TRBJ2-3
TGTGCCAGCAGCTTCACGGGAATCGGGACAGATACGCAGTATTTT
CASSFTGIGTDTQYF
>TRBD1|TRBV7-7|.|TRBJ1-2
TGTGCTAGCAGCTTAGGGGGACAGGGGGGAACTGGCTACACCTTC
CASSLGGQGGTGYTF
>.|TRBV6-5|.|TRBJ1-4
TGTGCCAGCAGACTCAGGGCAACTAATGAAAAACTGTTTTTT
CASRLRATNEKLFF
>TRBD1|TRBV6-2/TRBV6-3|.|TRBJ1-3
TGTGCCAGCAGTACCTACAGGGGCTTCTCTGGAAACACCATATATTTT
CASSTYRGFSGNTIYF
>TRBD2|TRBV6-5|.|TRBJ2-1
TGTGCCACCGACCGCTCTAGCGGGGGGGTCAATGAGCAGTTCTTC
CATDRSSGGVNEQFF
>TRBD1|TRBV3-1/TRBV3-2|once|TRBJ2-1
TGTGCCAGCAGCCAAGATCTCGGGACAGGGGACAATGAGCAGTTCTTC
CASSQDLGTGDNEQFF
>.|TRBV3-1/TRBV3-2|.|TRBJ2-3
TGTGCCAGCAGCCAAGAGTTCAGGGGAACAGATACGCAGTATTTT
CASSQEFRGTDTQYF
>.|TRBV28|.|TRBJ1-1
TGTGCCAGCAGCGCAGAGAACACTGAAGCTTTCTTT
CASSAENTEAFF
>TRBD1|TRBV15|once|TRBJ1-2
TGTGCCACCAGCAGAGATAGGAGGGGGACAGAGAGTGGCTACACCTTC
CATSRDRRGTESGYTF
>.|TRBV7-2|once|TRBJ1-6
TGTGCCAGCAGCTTAGCCCGTAATTCACCCCTCCACTTT
CASSLARNSPLHF
>.|TRBV3-1/TRBV3-2|.|TRBJ2-7
TGTGCCAGCAGCCAACGGGGGAGGCCCAAATCCTACGAGCAGTACTTC
CASSQRGRPKSYEQYF
>.|TRBV9|few|TRBJ1-3
TGTGCCAGCAGCGAACGAGGCTCGTACGGAAACACCATATATTTT
CASSERGSYGNTIYF
>.|TRBV14|.|TRBJ2-2
TGTGCCAGCAGCCAAGTGAGCGGCGGGGAGCTGTTTTTT
CASSQVSGGELFF
>TRBD1|TRBV7-2|.|TRBJ2-7
TGTGCCAGCAGCAAGAAGATTGGGACAGGGGAGGCCCTCGAGCAGTACTTC
CASSKKIGTGEALEQYF
>.|TRBV28|.|TRBJ2-1
TGTGCCAGCAGTTTAGGGGGGTCGGGCCGCGGGCAGTTCTTC
CASSLGGSGRGQFF
>.|TRBV18|.|TRBJ2-1
TGTGCCAGCTCACCACCGGTATCGCGGGGCTCCTACAATGAGCAGTTCTTC
CASSPPVSRGSYNEQFF
>TRBD2|TRBV6-5|.|TRBJ2-1
TGTGCCAGCAGTCTCTCGGCCGGACTAGCCAATGAGCAGTTCTTC
CASSLSAGLANEQFF
>.|TRBV4-1|few|TRBJ1-4
TGCGCCAGCAGCCAAGGAAGGACAAAGGCTGAAAAACTGTTTTTT
CASSQGRTKAEKLFF
>.|TRBV4-3|.|TRBJ1-4
TGCGCCAGCAGCCAAGAAGGGGGAGAAAAACTGTTTTTT
CASSQEGGEKLFF
>TRBD2|TRBV6-1|.|TRBJ2-7
TGTGCCAGCAGTGAACACCGGGGAGGGGAGCAGTACTTC
CASSEHRGGEQYF
>.|TRBV18|.|TRBJ2-1
TGTGCCACCACACGCGGAGAAAGCTCCTACAATGAGCAGTTCTTC
CATTRGESSYNEQFF
>.|TRBV6-5|.|TRBJ1-5
TGTGCCAGCCTTCGGGGGAATAGCAATCAGCCCCAGCATTTT
CASLRGNSNQPQHF